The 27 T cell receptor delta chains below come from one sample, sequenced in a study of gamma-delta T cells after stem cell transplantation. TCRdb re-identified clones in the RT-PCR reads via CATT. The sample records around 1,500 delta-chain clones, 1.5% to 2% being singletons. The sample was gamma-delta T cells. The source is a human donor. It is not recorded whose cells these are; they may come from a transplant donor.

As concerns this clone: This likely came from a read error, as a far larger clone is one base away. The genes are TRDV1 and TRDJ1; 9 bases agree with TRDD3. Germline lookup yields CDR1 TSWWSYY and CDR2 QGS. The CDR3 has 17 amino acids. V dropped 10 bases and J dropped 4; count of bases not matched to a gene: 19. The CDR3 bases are TGTGCTCCTGGCCTCCTTCCCGTACTGGGGGACCTCGATAAACTCATCTTT. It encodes CAPGLLPVLGDLDKLIF.

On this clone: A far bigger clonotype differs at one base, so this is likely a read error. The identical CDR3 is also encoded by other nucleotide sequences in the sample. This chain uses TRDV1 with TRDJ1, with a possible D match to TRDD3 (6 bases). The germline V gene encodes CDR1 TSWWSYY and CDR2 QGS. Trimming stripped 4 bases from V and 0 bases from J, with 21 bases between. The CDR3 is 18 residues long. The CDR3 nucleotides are TGTGCTCTTGGGGTCTTACTACGTACTGGGCCCTACACCGATAAACTCATCTTT. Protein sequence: CALGVLLRTGPYTDKLIF.

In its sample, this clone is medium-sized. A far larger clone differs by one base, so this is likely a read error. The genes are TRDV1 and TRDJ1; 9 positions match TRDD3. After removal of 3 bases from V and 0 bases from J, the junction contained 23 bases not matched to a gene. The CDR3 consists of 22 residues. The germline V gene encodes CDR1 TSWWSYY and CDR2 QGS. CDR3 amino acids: CALGDLHTGYWGTGPYTDKLIF. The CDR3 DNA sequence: TGTGCTCTTGGGGACCTCCATACGGGGTACTGGGGGACCGGCCCGTACACCGATAAACTCATCTTT.

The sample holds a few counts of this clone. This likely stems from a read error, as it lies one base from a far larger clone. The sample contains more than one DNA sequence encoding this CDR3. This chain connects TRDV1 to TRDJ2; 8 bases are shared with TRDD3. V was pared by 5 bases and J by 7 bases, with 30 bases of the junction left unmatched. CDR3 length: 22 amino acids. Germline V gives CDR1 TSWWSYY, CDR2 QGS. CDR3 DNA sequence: TGTGCTCTTGGGAACAGTGTCTGGGGTTATGGTTACTGGGGGGTTGGGGAAGCACAACTCTTCTTT. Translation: CALGNSVWGYGYWGVGEAQLFF.

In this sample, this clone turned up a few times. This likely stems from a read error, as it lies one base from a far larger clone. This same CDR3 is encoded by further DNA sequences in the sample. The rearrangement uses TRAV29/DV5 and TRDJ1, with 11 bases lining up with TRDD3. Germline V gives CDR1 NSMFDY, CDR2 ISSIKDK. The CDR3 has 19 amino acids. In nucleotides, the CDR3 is TGTGCAGCTGCGCCTTCCTTGGGGGATACGCCCCACCTGACCGACAAACTCATCTTT. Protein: CAAAPSLGDTPHLTDKLIF. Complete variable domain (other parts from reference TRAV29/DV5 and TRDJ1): DQQVKQNSPSLSVQEGRISILNCDYTNSMFDYFLWYKKYPAEGPTFLISISSIKDKNEDGRFTVFLNKSAKHLSLHIVPSQPGDSAVYFCAAAPSLGDTPHLTDKLIFGKGTRVTVEP.

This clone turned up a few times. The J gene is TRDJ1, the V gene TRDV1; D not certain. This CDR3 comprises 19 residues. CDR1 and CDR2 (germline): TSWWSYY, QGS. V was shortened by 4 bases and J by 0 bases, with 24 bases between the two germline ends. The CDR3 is CALGGIPRANPRNTDKLIF. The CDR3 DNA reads TGTGCTCTTGGGGGAATACCTCGGGCCAACCCAAGGAACACCGATAAACTCATCTTT.

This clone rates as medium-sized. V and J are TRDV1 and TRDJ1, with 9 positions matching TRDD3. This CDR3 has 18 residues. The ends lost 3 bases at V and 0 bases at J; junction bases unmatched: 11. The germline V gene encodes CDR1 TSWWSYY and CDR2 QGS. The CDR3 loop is CALGEGSRVGDNTDKLIF. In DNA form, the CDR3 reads TGTGCTCTTGGGGAGGGGTCTAGGGTGGGGGATAACACCGATAAACTCATCTTT.

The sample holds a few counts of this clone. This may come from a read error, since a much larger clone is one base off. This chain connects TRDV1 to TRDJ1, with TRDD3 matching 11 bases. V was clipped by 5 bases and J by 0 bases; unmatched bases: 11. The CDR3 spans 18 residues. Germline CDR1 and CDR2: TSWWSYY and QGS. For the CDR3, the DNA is TGTGCTCTTGGGAAATACTGGGGGATATGCCCGTACACCGATAAACTCATCTTT. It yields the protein CALGKYWGICPYTDKLIF.

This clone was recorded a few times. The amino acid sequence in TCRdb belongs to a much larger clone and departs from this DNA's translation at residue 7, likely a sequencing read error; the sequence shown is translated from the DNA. CDR3 loop: CACDTVEIQGDTDKLIF. CDR3 nucleotide sequence: TGTGCCTGTGACACGGTGGAGATACAGGGGGACACCGATAAACTCATCTTT. The rearrangement uses TRDV2 and TRDJ1, with TRDD3 as a possible D gene (5 bases). Germline lookup yields CDR1 GEAIGNYY and CDR2 EKD. Trimming cost V 1 base and J 0 bases, with 17 bases left between them. The CDR3 is 17 amino acids.

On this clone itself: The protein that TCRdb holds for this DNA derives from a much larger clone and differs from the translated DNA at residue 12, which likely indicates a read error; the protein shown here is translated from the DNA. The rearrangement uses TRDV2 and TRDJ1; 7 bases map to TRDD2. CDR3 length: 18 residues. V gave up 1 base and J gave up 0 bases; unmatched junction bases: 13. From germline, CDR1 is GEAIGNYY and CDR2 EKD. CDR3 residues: CACDTFLPGAKDTDKLIF. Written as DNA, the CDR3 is TGTGCCTGTGACACGTTCCTACCGGGGGCCAAGGACACCGATAAACTCATCTTT.

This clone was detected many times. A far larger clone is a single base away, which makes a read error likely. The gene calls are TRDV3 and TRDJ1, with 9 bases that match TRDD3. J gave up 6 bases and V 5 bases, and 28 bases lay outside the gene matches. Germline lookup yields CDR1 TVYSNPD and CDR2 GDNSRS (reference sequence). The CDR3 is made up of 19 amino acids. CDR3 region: CALNCPLPWGIRREYKLIF. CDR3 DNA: TGTGCCCTTAATTGTCCCCTACCCTGGGGGATCCGACGTGAGTATAAACTCATCTTT.

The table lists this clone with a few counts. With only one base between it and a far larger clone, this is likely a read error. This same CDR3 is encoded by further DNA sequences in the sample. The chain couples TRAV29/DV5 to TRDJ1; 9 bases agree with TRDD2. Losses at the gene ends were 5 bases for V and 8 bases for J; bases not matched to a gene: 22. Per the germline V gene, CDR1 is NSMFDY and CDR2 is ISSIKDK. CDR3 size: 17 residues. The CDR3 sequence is CAASTAFLRTGEPKLIF. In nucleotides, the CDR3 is TGTGCAGCGAGCACGGCCTTCCTACGTACTGGGGAGCCCAAACTCATCTTT.

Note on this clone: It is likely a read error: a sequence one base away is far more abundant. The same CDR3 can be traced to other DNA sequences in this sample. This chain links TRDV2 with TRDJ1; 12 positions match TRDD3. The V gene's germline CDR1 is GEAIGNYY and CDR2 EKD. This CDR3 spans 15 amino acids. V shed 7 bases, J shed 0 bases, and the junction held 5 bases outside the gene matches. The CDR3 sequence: CACTLGDTYTDKLIF. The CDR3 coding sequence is TGTGCCTGCACGCTGGGGGATACGTACACCGATAAACTCATCTTT.

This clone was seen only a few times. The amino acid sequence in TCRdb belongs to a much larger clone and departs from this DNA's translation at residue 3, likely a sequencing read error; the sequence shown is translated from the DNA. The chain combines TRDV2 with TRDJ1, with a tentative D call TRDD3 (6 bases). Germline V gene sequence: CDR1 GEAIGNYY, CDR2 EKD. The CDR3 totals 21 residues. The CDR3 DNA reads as TGTGCCAGTGACACCGGACTGGGAATGATGCGAGCAGCGGATAACACCGATAAACTCATCTTT. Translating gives CASDTGLGMMRAADNTDKLIF.

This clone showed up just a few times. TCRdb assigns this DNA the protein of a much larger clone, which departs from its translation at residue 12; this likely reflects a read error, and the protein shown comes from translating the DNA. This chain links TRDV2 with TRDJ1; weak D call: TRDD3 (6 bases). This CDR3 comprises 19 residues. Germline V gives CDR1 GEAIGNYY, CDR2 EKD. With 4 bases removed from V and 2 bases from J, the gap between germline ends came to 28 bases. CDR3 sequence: CACEALRSGGPAITDKLIF. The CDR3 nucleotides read TGTGCCTGTGAAGCCCTACGAAGCGGGGGACCCGCGATAACCGATAAACTCATCTTT.

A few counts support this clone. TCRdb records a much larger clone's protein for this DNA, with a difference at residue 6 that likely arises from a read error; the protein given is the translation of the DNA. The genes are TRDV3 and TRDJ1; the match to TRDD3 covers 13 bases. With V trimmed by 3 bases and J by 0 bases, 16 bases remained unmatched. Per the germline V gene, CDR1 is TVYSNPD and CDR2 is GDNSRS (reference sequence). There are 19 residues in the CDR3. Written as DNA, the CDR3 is TGTGCCTTACTACAGGCCAGTACTGGGGGATACGCTCACACCGATAAACTCATCTTT. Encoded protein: CALLQASTGGYAHTDKLIF.

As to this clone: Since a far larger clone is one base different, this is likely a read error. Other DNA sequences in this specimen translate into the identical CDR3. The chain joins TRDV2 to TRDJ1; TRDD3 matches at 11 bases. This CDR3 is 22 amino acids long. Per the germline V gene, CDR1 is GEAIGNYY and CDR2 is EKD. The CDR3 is CACDTNSFLRWGIRPYTDKLIF. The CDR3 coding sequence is TGTGCCTGCGACACGAATAGTTTCCTACGTTGGGGGATACGCCCGTACACCGATAAACTCATCTTT.

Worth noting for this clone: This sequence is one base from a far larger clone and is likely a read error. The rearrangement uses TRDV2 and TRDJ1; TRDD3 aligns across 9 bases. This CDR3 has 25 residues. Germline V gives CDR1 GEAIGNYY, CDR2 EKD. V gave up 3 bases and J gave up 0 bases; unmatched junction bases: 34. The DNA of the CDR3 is TGTGCCTGTGACCTACGGCCTTCCTGCACCCGAGGGGTGGGGGATAACGAGGTGTACACCGATAAACTCATCTTT. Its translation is CACDLRPSCTRGVGDNEVYTDKLIF.

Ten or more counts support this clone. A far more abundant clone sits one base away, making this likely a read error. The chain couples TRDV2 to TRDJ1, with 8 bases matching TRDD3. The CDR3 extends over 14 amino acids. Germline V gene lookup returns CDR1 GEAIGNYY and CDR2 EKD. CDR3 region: CACDARGIADKPIF. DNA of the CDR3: TGTGCCTGTGACGCCAGGGGGATAGCCGATAAACCCATCTTT.

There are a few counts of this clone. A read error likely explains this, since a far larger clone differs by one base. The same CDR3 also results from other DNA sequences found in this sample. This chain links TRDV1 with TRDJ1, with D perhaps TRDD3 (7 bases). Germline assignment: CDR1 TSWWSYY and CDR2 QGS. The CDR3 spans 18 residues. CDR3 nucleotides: TGTGCCCTTGGGGAGTCCTACGTCGGCTGGGGGCTTACCGATAAACTCATCTTT. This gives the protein CALGESYVGWGLTDKLIF.

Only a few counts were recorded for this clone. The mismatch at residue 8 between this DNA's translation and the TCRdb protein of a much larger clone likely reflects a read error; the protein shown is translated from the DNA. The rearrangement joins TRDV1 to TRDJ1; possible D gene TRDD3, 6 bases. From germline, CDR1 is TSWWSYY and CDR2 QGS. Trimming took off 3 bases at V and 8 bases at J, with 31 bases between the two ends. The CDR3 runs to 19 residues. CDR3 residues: CALGDPSTTRGTRIRKLIF. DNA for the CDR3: TGTGCTCTTGGGGACCCATCCACGACCCGGGGGACTCGGATTCGGAAACTCATCTTT.

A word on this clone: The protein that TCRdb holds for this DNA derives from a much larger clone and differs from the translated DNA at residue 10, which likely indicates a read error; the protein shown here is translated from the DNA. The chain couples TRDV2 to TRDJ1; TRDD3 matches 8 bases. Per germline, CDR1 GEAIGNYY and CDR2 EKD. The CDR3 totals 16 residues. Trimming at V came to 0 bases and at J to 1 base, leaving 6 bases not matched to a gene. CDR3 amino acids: CACDTLGDYGTDKLIF. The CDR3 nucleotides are TGTGCCTGTGACACCTTGGGGGATTACGGCACCGATAAACTCATCTTT.

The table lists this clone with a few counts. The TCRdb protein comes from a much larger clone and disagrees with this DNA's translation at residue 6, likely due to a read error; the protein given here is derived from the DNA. The CDR3 DNA is TGTGCCTGTGACACGTTGGGGATACAGGGGGACACCGATAAACTCATCTTT. Its translation is CACDTLGIQGDTDKLIF. The rearrangement uses TRDV2 and TRDJ1; TRDD3 matches at 8 bases. CDR1 is GEAIGNYY and CDR2 is EKD in the germline V gene. The CDR3 length is 17 residues. With 1 base clipped from V and 0 bases from J, the junction kept 9 bases outside the gene matches.

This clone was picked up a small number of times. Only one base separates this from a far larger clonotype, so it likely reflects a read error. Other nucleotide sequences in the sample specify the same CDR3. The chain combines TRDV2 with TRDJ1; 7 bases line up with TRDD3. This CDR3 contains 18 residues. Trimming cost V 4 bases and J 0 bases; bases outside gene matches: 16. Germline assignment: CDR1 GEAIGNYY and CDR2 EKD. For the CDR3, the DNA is TGTGCCTGTGATAAGTGGGATGGGGGACCGATGTACACCGATAAACTCATCTTT. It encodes CACDKWDGGPMYTDKLIF.

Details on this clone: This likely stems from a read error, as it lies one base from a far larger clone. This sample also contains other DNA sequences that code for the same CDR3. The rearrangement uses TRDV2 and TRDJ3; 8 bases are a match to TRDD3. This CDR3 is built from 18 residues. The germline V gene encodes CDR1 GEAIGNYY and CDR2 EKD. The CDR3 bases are TGTGCCTGTGACAGCTGGGGGAACGACCCCTGGGATACCCGACAGATGTTTTTC. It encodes CACDSWGNDPWDTRQMFF.

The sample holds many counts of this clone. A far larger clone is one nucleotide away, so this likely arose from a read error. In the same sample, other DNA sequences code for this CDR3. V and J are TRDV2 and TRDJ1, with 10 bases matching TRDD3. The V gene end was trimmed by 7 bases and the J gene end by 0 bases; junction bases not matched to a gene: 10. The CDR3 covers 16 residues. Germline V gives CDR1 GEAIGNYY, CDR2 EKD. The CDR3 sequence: CACSQGGIRYTDKLIF. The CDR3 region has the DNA TGTGCCTGCTCCCAAGGGGGGATACGCTACACCGATAAACTCATCTTT.

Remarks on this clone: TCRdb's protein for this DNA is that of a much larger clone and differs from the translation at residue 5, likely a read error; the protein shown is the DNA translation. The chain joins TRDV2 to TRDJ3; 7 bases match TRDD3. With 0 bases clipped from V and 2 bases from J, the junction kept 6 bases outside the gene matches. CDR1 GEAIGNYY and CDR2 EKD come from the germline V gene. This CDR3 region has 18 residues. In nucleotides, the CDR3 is TGTGCCTGTGACACCTGGGGGAACGACCCCTGGGACACCCGACAGATGTTTTTC. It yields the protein CACDTWGNDPWDTRQMFF.